A selection of T cell receptor beta chains follows, all from one sample in a study of blood T cell repertoires in COVID-19. Profiling relied on immunoSEQ multiplex PCR, and the TCRdb table lists in-frame clones only, not all of them. Altogether under 200,000 clones are present, roughly 80% being singletons, with the ten largest covering roughly 8.6%. Sequencing was carried out using peripheral blood. The receptors originated from a man aged 60 to 69 with acute or convalescent COVID-19. The CDR3 runs from the conserved cysteine through the conserved F or W. A D gene is named only where the DNA matches it firmly. Not every row has a clone size; where given, it reads once, few, many or a size class.

d_gene	v_gene	j_gene	abundance	CDR3aa	CDR3nt
.	TRBV4-1	TRBJ1-1	.	CASSQDVSPGRLAFF	TGCGCCAGCAGCCAAGATGTCAGTCCAGGGCGGCTGGCTTTCTTT
.	TRBV10-1	TRBJ2-1	few	CASSYGSSEQFF	TGCGCCAGCAGTTACGGGTCCAGTGAGCAGTTCTTC
TRBD1	TRBV4-2	TRBJ1-2	.	CASSQFRAGGGGYTF	TGTGCCAGCAGCCAATTTAGGGCAGGGGGCGGTGGCTACACCTTC
.	TRBV7-2	TRBJ2-1	.	CASRARELAGSYNEQFF	TGTGCCAGCAGGGCGAGAGAGCTAGCTGGCTCCTACAATGAGCAGTTCTTC
.	TRBV30	TRBJ2-1	.	CAWRRTWNEQFF	TGTGCCTGGAGGAGGACTTGGAATGAGCAGTTCTTC
.	TRBV30	TRBJ2-1	.	CAWTFGQGRYNEQFF	TGTGCCTGGACTTTTGGGCAGGGTCGATACAATGAGCAGTTCTTC
TRBD1	TRBV6-5	TRBJ2-4	.	CASSSPGTGVGNIQYF	TGTGCCAGCAGTTCCCCCGGGACAGGGGTGGGAAACATTCAGTACTTC
TRBD2	TRBV7-6	TRBJ2-1	.	CASSRGGRETNEQFF	TGTGCCAGCAGCCGGGGGGGCAGGGAAACCAATGAGCAGTTCTTC
TRBD1	TRBV5-1	TRBJ2-7	.	CASSLSSDRGREQYF	TGCGCCAGCAGCTTGAGTTCTGACAGGGGAAGGGAGCAGTACTTC
.	TRBV29-1	TRBJ1-1	.	CSVVGVNTEAFF	TGCAGCGTTGTAGGAGTGAACACTGAAGCTTTCTTT
TRBD2	TRBV7-2	TRBJ2-7	.	CASSPGLAGPYEQYF	TGTGCCAGCAGCCCGGGACTAGCGGGACCCTACGAGCAGTACTTC
.	TRBV30	TRBJ1-5	few	CAWSVSAGKFSNQPQHF	TGTGCCTGGAGTGTATCGGCAGGGAAGTTTAGCAATCAGCCCCAGCATTTT
TRBD1	TRBV9	TRBJ1-2	.	CASSVGSSAGGRNGYTF	TGTGCCAGCAGCGTAGGAAGTTCGGCAGGGGGAAGAAATGGCTACACCTTC
.	TRBV6-5	TRBJ2-3	.	CASIGGSTDTQYF	TGTGCCAGCATAGGAGGGAGCACAGATACGCAGTATTTT
.	TRBV30	TRBJ1-1	.	CAWSRGSRDTEAFF	TGTGCCTGGAGTCGGGGGAGTAGGGACACTGAAGCTTTCTTT
TRBD1	TRBV7-3	TRBJ2-6	.	CASSQRTGGISGANVLTF	TGTGCCAGCAGCCAAAGGACAGGGGGCATCTCTGGGGCCAACGTCCTGACTTTC
.	TRBV27	TRBJ2-2	.	CASSFAGSTGELFF	TGTGCCAGCAGTTTTGCGGGTAGCACCGGGGAGCTGTTTTTT
.	TRBV10-2	TRBJ2-1	.	CASSESGAFYNEQFF	TGCGCCAGCAGTGAGTCGGGAGCGTTCTACAATGAGCAGTTCTTC
TRBD1	TRBV5-1	TRBJ1-2	few	CASSTGQGARLYGYTF	TGCGCCAGCAGCACGGGACAGGGGGCGCGTCTCTATGGCTACACCTTC
TRBD2	TRBV12-5	TRBJ2-1	.	CASGLVRLPSGGWEQFF	TGTGCTAGTGGTTTGGTACGCCTTCCTAGCGGGGGCTGGGAGCAGTTCTTC
.	TRBV6-5	TRBJ1-3	.	CASSLNSGNTIYF	TGTGCCAGCAGCCTAAACTCTGGAAACACCATATATTTT
.	TRBV9	TRBJ2-1	.	CASSVLSGGSSYNEQFF	TGTGCCAGCAGCGTATTAAGCGGCGGCAGCTCCTACAATGAGCAGTTCTTC
.	TRBV2	TRBJ2-5	.	CASSHREGLGYQETQYF	TGTGCCAGCAGCCACAGGGAAGGGCTAGGGTACCAAGAGACCCAGTACTTC